The sequence of this TCR beta chain was determined in a study of T cell responses to AZD1222 COVID-19 vaccine. Germline CDR1 is KGHSH and CDR2 is LQKENI. V shed 3 bases, J shed 5 bases, and the junction held 7 bases outside the gene matches. The CDR3 is 15 residues long. Using immunoSEQ multiplex PCR, the repertoire was profiled, and TCRdb retains in-frame clones only, with some absent. The sample has about 140,000 clones; roughly 92% are singletons. The sequences come from peripheral blood, collected 28 days after the second AZD1222 dose. The TCR comes from an adult who received the AZD1222 COVID-19 vaccine. The rearrangement uses TRBV18 and TRBJ1-1, with 9 bases lining up with TRBD1. CDR3 residues: CASSPTTGGETEAFF. CDR3 DNA: TGTGCCAGCTCACCCACGACAGGGGGAGAAACTGAAGCTTTCTTT.